This entry lists 25 T cell receptor beta chains sequenced from one sample in a study of identical twins. In TCRdb, the 5' RACE reads were re-called with MiXCR into one record per CDR3 protein. The sample gives 430,000 or so distinct CDR3 sequences, 20% to 25% of which show up once; around 3% is in the top ten. The same data also contributed to another study, on T cells expressing NK-cell markers.

Sequencing was carried out using CD4+ T cells sorted from blood. The receptors originated from a woman younger than 30 in good health.

This clonotype occurred a few times. The rearrangement joins TRBV7-9 to TRBJ1-2; D remains ambiguous. The germline CDR1 and CDR2 sequences are SEHNR and FQNEAQ (reference sequence). V lost 3 bases, J lost 6 bases, and 5 bases lay in between. The CDR3 covers 11 residues. The CDR3 loop reads CASSLMDGYTF. For the CDR3, the DNA is TGTGCCAGCAGCTTGATGGATGGCTACACCTTC.

This chain connects TRBV11-2 to TRBJ2-4; TRBD2 might be the D (5 bases). Trimming took off 3 bases at V and 0 bases at J, with 18 bases between the two ends. Germline V gene lookup returns CDR1 SGHAT and CDR2 FQNNGV. The CDR3 is 18 amino acids. CDR3 loop: CASSFGVGVDLAKNIQYF. Written as DNA, the CDR3 is TGTGCCAGCAGCTTTGGAGTTGGGGTGGACTTAGCCAAAAACATTCAGTACTTC.

The J gene is TRBJ2-3, the V gene TRBV10-1, with 8 positions matching TRBD1. The CDR3 has 14 amino acids. V dropped 5 bases and J dropped 5; count of bases not matched to a gene: 6. Germline CDR1 reads WNHNN; CDR2 reads SYGVQD (reference sequence). The chain's CDR3 is CASSTGGWIDTQYF. The DNA for the CDR3 is TGCGCCAGCAGTACAGGGGGGTGGATAGATACGCAGTATTTT.

V is TRBV20-1 and J is TRBJ2-1; possible D gene TRBD1, 6 bases. V lost 3 bases and J lost 8, with 17 bases in between. In germline, CDR1 is DFQATT, CDR2 SNEGSKA (reference sequence). The CDR3 runs to 14 residues. The CDR3 region has the DNA TGCAGTGCTAGCGATCCCCGCAGGGGACATGAGCAGTTCTTC. Its translation is CSASDPRRGHEQFF.

V gene TRBV6-2 or TRBV6-3 combines with J gene TRBJ2-5; no definite D call. With 4 bases removed from V and 3 bases from J, the gap between germline ends came to 6 bases. Germline values: CDR1 MNHEY, CDR2 SVGEGT. The CDR3 is made up of 12 amino acids. In DNA, the CDR3 is TGTGCCAGCAGTTCGGTTGAAGAGACCCAGTACTTC. Translated, it gives CASSSVEETQYF.

V and J are TRBV3-1 and TRBJ1-5, with a weak D call TRBD1 (5 bases). Germline loops: CDR1 LGHDT, CDR2 YNNKEL (reference sequence). The CDR3 covers 16 residues. V lost 5 bases and J lost 7, with 21 bases in between. The CDR3 DNA reads as TGTGCCAGCAGCAGATCGGATTTCGGGGCTGGACAGCCCCAGCATTTT. This translates into CASSRSDFGAGQPQHF.

This clonotype came up a few times. The chain combines TRBV10-3 with TRBJ2-1; 13 positions agree with TRBD2. The germline V gene encodes CDR1 ENHRY and CDR2 SYGVKD. Losses at the gene ends were 6 bases for V and 5 bases for J; bases not matched to a gene: 7. CDR3 length: 16 amino acids. CDR3 nucleotides: TGTGCCATCAGAAGACTAGCGGGGGGCATGGACAATGAGCAGTTCTTC. Translating it yields CAIRRLAGGMDNEQFF.

This chain links TRBV7-2 with TRBJ2-3, with 7 bases matching TRBD2. The CDR3 covers 16 residues. Germline trimming cut 3 bases from V and 0 bases from J; bases unmatched to any gene: 6. Germline CDR1 is SGHTA and CDR2 is FQGNSA. The CDR3 DNA sequence: TGTGCCAGCAGCTTTACTAGCGCCCCTAGCACAGATACGCAGTATTTT. This sequence encodes CASSFTSAPSTDTQYF. Filled out from reference TRBV7-2 and TRBJ2-3, the complete variable domain reads GAGVSQSPSNKVTEKGKDVELRCDPISGHTALYWYRQSLGQGLEFLIYFQGNSAPDKSGLPSDRFSAERTGGSVSTLTIQRTQQEDSAVYLCASSFTSAPSTDTQYFGPGTRLTVL.

The chain joins TRBV29-1 to TRBJ2-7; 12 bases fit TRBD1. After removal of 4 bases from V and 5 bases from J, the junction contained 9 bases not matched to a gene. The CDR3 has 15 amino acids. The germline V gene has CDR1 SQVTM and CDR2 ANQGSEA. This CDR3 reads CSVGGSGQGADEQYF. The CDR3 region has the DNA TGCAGCGTTGGGGGATCGGGACAGGGGGCGGACGAGCAGTACTTC.

This clonotype has more than one count but fewer than ten. The V gene is TRBV21-1, the J gene TRBJ2-5; TRBD2, the table's D call, was not compared with the DNA. TRBV21-1 is a pseudogene. The CDR3 is 13 amino acids. For the CDR3, the DNA is TGTGCCAGCATAAGGGCTAGCCGGGAGACCCAGTACTTC. It yields the protein CASIRASRETQYF.

V is TRBV7-9 and J is TRBJ2-5; D remains ambiguous. Germline V CDR1 and CDR2: SEHNR, FQNEAQ (reference sequence). The CDR3 totals 13 residues. Trimming stripped 2 bases from V and 1 base from J, with 5 bases between. DNA of the CDR3: TGTGCCAGCAGCTTATTGCCCCAAGAGACCCAGTACTTC. It encodes CASSLLPQETQYF.

The sample holds a few counts of this clonotype. The rearrangement links TRBV6-1 to TRBJ2-1, with TRBD1 matching 11 bases. Germline V gives CDR1 MNHNS, CDR2 SASEGT. V shed 7 bases and J 8 bases; nucleotides not matched to a gene: 7. The CDR3 totals 14 residues. CDR3 bases: TGTGCCAGCACCAATGGACAGGGGGCCCATGAGCAGTTCTTC. Translating it yields CASTNGQGAHEQFF.

A few counts support this clonotype. CDR3 coding DNA: TGCAGTGCTAGAGATCAGCGGGGGGCGGGGAATGAGCAGTTCTTC. It yields the protein CSARDQRGAGNEQFF. This chain joins TRBV20-1 and TRBJ2-1; 9 bases line up with TRBD2. The germline V gene encodes CDR1 DFQATT and CDR2 SNEGSKA (reference sequence). CDR3 length: 15 amino acids. The ends lost 0 bases at V and 7 bases at J; junction bases unmatched: 7.

Only a few counts were recorded for this clonotype. V is TRBV25-1 and J is TRBJ2-2; 8 bases fit TRBD2. The CDR3 extends over 15 amino acids. Germline CDR1 reads MGHDK; CDR2 reads SYGVNS. Trimming took 6 bases from V and 4 from J; bases not matched to a gene: 7. The chain's CDR3 is CASSSAGASTGELFF. Here the CDR3 DNA reads TGTGCCAGCAGCTCAGCGGGGGCATCCACCGGGGAGCTGTTTTTT.

V and J are TRBV6-6 and TRBJ1-1, with D possibly TRBD1 on 5 matching bases. Per the germline V gene, CDR1 is MNHNY and CDR2 is SVGAGI (reference sequence). This CDR3 has 12 residues. Trimming shortened V by 6 bases and J by 4 bases, and 9 bases separated the two germline ends. CDR3 residues: CASRRGATEAFF. The CDR3 DNA sequence: TGTGCCAGCAGACGTGGGGCCACTGAAGCTTTCTTT.

V is TRBV18 and J is TRBJ2-3, with 7 positions matching TRBD1. This CDR3 is built from 14 residues. CDR1 KGHSH and CDR2 LQKENI come from the germline V gene. Trimming cost V 3 bases and J 4 bases; bases outside gene matches: 4. The CDR3 spells CASSPDRSADTQYF. Written as DNA, the CDR3 is TGTGCCAGCTCACCGGACAGGAGTGCAGATACGCAGTATTTT.

Only a few counts were recorded for this clonotype. CDR3 amino acids: CASRKDSGNTIYF. The CDR3 DNA reads as TGCGCCAGCAGAAAGGACAGCGGAAACACCATATATTTT. The chain recombines TRBV5-1 with TRBJ1-3, with D perhaps TRBD1 (6 bases). The CDR3 spans 13 residues. Between the trimmed V and J ends, which lost 5 bases and 4 bases, there was a span of 10 bases. The germline gives CDR1 SGHRS, CDR2 YFSETQ.

The chain couples TRBV5-4 to TRBJ2-4, with 8 bases that match TRBD2. V was clipped by 6 bases and J by 0 bases; unmatched bases: 2. CDR3 size: 14 residues. Germline V gene sequence: CDR1 SGHNT, CDR2 YYREEE (reference sequence). Here the CDR3 DNA reads TGTGCCAGCACCCTAGCGGGAGCCAAAAACATTCAGTACTTC. Protein sequence: CASTLAGAKNIQYF.

This clonotype showed up just a few times. The chain links TRBV20-1 to TRBJ2-5; D is perhaps TRBD2 (6 bases). CDR3 length equals 14 residues. V dropped 5 bases and J dropped 2 bases, with 15 bases sitting between them. Germline assignment: CDR1 DFQATT and CDR2 SNEGSKA (reference sequence). The CDR3 is CSAGSPGEQETQYF. Written as DNA, the CDR3 is TGCAGTGCTGGAAGCCCGGGGGAACAAGAGACCCAGTACTTC.

This chain connects TRBV5-1 to TRBJ2-3, with a weak D call TRBD2 (7 bases). The CDR3 is 16 amino acids. Trimming pared 1 base from V and 0 bases from J, leaving 12 bases between. Germline CDR1 is SGHRS and CDR2 is YFSETQ. DNA for the CDR3: TGCGCCAGCAGCTTGAGGGGGGGCGGTAGCACAGATACGCAGTATTTT. As protein: CASSLRGGGSTDTQYF. The whole variable domain, filled in from reference TRBV5-1 and TRBJ2-3, reads KAGVTQTPRYLIKTRGQQVTLSCSPISGHRSVSWYQQTPGQGLQFLFEYFSETQRNKGNFPGRFSGRQFSNSRSEMNVSTLELGDSALYLCASSLRGGGSTDTQYFGPGTRLTVL.

There are many counts of this clonotype. The chain has TRBV29-1 and TRBJ1-1, with 7 positions matching TRBD1. The CDR3 has 13 amino acids. J was trimmed by 1 base and V by 4 bases; bases with no gene match: 3. Germline lookup yields CDR1 SQVTM and CDR2 ANQGSEA. This CDR3 is CSVAQGGNTEAFF. The CDR3 DNA follows: TGCAGCGTTGCTCAGGGGGGGAACACTGAAGCTTTCTTT.

This clonotype was counted only a few times. This chain links TRBV10-3 with TRBJ2-2, with unresolved D. V was pared by 4 bases and J by 7 bases, with 10 bases between. The CDR3 totals 13 residues. Germline V gene sequence: CDR1 ENHRY, CDR2 SYGVKD. The CDR3 nucleotides read TGTGCCATCAGTGGATTGGTAGACGGGGAGCTGTTTTTT. It encodes CAISGLVDGELFF.

This clonotype has only a few counts. The rearrangement uses TRBV20-1 and TRBJ2-7; 8 bases line up with TRBD1. The CDR3 runs 12 residues. The V gene's germline CDR1 is DFQATT and CDR2 SNEGSKA (reference sequence). The V gene end was trimmed by 6 bases and the J gene end by 5 bases; junction bases not matched to a gene: 6. The CDR3 DNA reads TGCAGTGCCCCGGACAGGGATAACGAGCAGTACTTC. Its translation is CSAPDRDNEQYF.

This clonotype was recorded many times. The J gene is TRBJ1-5, the V gene TRBV7-6; D gene unclear. The length of the CDR3 is 14 residues. Trimming left V 5 bases short and J 7 bases short, with 15 bases between. Germline CDR1 reads SGHVS; CDR2 reads FNYEAQ. As DNA, the CDR3 is TGTGCCAGCAGCGCCCCTCGAGGCGACCAGCCCCAGCATTTT. Its translation is CASSAPRGDQPQHF.

The rearrangement links TRBV6-2 or TRBV6-3 to TRBJ2-1, with TRBD2 matching over 8 bases. Germline V CDR1 and CDR2: MNHEY, SVGEGT. The length of the CDR3 is 16 residues. V lost 0 bases and J lost 3; bases outside the gene matches: 4. The CDR3 sequence: CASSYSFGTSYNEQFF. The CDR3 region has the DNA TGTGCCAGCAGTTACTCTTTTGGGACTAGCTACAATGAGCAGTTCTTC.